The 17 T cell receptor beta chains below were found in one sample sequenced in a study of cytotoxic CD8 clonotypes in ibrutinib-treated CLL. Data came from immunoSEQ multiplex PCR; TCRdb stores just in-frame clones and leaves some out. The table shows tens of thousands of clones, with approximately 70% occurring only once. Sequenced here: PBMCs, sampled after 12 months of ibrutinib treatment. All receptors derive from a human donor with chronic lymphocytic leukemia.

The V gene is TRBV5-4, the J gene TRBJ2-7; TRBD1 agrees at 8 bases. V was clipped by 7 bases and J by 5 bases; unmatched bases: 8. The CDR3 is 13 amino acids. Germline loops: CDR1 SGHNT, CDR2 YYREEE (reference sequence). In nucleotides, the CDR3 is TGTGCCAGCTCACGGGACAGGCTAAACGAGCAGTACTTC. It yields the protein CASSRDRLNEQYF.

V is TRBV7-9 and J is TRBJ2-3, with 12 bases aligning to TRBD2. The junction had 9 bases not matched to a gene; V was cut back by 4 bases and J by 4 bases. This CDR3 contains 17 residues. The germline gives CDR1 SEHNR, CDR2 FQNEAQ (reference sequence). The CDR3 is CASSSFGLAGRSDTQYF. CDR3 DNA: TGTGCCAGCAGCTCATTCGGACTAGCGGGAAGGTCAGATACGCAGTATTTT. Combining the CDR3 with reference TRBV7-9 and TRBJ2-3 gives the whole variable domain DTGVSQNPRHKITKRGQNVTFRCDPISEHNRLYWYRQTLGQGPEFLTYFQNEAQLEKSRLLSDRFSAERPKGSFSTLEIQRTEQGDSAMYLCASSSFGLAGRSDTQYFGPGTRLTVL.

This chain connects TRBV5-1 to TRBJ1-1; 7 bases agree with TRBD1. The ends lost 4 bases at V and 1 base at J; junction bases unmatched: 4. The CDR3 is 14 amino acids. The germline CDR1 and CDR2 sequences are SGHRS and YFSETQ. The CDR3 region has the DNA TGCGCCAGCAGCGTTGGACAGGCGAACACTGAAGCTTTCTTT. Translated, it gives CASSVGQANTEAFF. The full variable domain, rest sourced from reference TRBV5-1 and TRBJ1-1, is KAGVTQTPRYLIKTRGQQVTLSCSPISGHRSVSWYQQTPGQGLQFLFEYFSETQRNKGNFPGRFSGRQFSNSRSEMNVSTLELGDSALYLCASSVGQANTEAFFGQGTRLTVV.

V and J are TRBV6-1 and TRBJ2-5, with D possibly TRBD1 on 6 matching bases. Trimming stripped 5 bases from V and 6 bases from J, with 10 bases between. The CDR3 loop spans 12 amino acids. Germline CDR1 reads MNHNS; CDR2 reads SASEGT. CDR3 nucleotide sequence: TGTGCCAGCAGTACGGACAGCAAGACCCAGTACTTC. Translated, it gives CASSTDSKTQYF.

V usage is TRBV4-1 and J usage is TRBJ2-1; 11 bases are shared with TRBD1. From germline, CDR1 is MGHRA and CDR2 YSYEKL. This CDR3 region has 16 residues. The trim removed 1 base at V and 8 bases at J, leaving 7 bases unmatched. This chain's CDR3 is CASSQAGTGGYDEQFF. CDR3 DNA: TGCGCCAGCAGCCAAGCCGGGACAGGGGGGTACGATGAGCAGTTCTTC.

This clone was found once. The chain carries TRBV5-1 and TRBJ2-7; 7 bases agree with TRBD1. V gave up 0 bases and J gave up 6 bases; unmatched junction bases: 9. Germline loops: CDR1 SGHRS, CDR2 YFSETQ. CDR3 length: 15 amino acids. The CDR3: CASSLDVGQFPEQYF. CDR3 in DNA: TGCGCCAGCAGCTTGGATGTGGGACAGTTCCCCGAGCAGTACTTC. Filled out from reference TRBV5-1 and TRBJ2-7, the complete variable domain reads KAGVTQTPRYLIKTRGQQVTLSCSPISGHRSVSWYQQTPGQGLQFLFEYFSETQRNKGNFPGRFSGRQFSNSRSEMNVSTLELGDSALYLCASSLDVGQFPEQYFGPGTRLTVT.

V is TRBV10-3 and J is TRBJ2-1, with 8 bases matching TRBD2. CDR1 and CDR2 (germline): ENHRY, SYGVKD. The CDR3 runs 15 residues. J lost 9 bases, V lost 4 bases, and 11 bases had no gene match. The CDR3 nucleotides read TGTGCCATCAGTGTCCAGTCAGCGGGAGTGGGTGAGCAGTTCTTC. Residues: CAISVQSAGVGEQFF.

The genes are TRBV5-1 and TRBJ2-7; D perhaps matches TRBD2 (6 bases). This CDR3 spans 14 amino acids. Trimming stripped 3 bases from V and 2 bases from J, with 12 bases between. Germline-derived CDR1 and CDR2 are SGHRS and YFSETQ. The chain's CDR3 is CASSWGTGAYEQYF. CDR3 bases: TGCGCCAGCAGCTGGGGGACGGGGGCCTACGAGCAGTACTTC.

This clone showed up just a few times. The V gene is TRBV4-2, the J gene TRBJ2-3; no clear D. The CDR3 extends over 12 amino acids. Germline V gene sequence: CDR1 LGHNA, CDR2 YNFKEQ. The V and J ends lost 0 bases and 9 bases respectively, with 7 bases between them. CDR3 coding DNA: TGTGCCAGCAGCCAAGATTCCCGAACGCAGTATTTT. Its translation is CASSQDSRTQYF.

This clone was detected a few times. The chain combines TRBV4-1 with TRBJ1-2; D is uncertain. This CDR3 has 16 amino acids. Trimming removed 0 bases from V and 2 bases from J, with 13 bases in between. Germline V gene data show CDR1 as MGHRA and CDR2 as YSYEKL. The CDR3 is CASSQDAGRKNYGYTF. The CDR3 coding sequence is TGCGCCAGCAGCCAAGACGCCGGACGCAAGAACTATGGCTACACCTTC.

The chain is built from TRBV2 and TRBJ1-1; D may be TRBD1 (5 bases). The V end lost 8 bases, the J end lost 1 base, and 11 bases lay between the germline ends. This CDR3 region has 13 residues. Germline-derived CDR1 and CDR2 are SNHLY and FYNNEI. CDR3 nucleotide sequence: TGTGCCAGCGGGCTGGGGGAGAACACTGAAGCTTTCTTT. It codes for CASGLGENTEAFF.

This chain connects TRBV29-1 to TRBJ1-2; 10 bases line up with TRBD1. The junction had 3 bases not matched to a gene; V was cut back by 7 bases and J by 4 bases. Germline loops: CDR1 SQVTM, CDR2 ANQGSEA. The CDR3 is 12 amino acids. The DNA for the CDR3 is TGCAGCGCCCGGACAGGGGGCTATGGCTACACCTTC. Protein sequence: CSARTGGYGYTF.

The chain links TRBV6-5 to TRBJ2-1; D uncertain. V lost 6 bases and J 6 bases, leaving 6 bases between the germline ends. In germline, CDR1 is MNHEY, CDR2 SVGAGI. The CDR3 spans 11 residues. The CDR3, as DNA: TGTGCCAGCAGCCGACTCAATGAGCAGTTCTTC. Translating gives CASSRLNEQFF.

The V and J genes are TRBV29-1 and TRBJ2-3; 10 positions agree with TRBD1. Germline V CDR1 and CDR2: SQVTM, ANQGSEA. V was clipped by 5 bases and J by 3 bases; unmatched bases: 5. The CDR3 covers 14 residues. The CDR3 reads CSVSGTGATDTQYF. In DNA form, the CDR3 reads TGCAGCGTTTCCGGGACAGGGGCGACAGATACGCAGTATTTT.

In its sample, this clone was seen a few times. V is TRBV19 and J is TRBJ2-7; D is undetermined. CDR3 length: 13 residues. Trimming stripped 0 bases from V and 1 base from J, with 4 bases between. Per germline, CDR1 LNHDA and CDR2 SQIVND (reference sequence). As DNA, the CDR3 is TGTGCCAGTAGTATAGAGGAGTCCTACGAGCAGTACTTC. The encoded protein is CASSIEESYEQYF. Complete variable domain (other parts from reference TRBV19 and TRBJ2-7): DGGITQSPKYLFRKEGQNVTLSCEQNLNHDAMYWYRQDPGQGLRLIYYSQIVNDFQKGDIAEGYSVSREKKESFPLTVTSAQKNPTAFYLCASSIEESYEQYFGPGTRLTVT.

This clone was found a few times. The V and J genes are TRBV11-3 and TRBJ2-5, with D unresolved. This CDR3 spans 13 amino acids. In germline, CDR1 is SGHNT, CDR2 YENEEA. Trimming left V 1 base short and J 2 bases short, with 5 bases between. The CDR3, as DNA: TGTGCCAGCAGCTTAGCCTGGCAAGAGACCCAGTACTTC. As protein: CASSLAWQETQYF.

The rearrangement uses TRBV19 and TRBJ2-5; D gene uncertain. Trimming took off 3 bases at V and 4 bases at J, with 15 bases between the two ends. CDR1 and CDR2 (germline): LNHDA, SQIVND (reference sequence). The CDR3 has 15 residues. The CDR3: CASSMLLAKIETQYF. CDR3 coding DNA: TGTGCCAGTAGTATGCTGCTTGCGAAGATAGAGACCCAGTACTTC. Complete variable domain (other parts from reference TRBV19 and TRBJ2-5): DGGITQSPKYLFRKEGQNVTLSCEQNLNHDAMYWYRQDPGQGLRLIYYSQIVNDFQKGDIAEGYSVSREKKESFPLTVTSAQKNPTAFYLCASSMLLAKIETQYFGPGTRLLVL.